The 13 T cell receptor beta chains below were found in one sample sequenced in a study of cytomegalovirus exposure and HLA in healthy donors. Researchers ran the PCR with 60 Vbeta and 13 Jbeta primers. Sequencing was performed with immunoSEQ multiplex PCR; in TCRdb, only in-frame clones are kept and a portion is missing. The sample records 110,000 or so clones, roughly 79% being singletons. The sample was PBMCs. Receptors originate from a woman in her twenties or thirties in good health and CMV-seronegative.

This chain joins TRBV18 and TRBJ2-7, with 9 bases identical to TRBD1. The CDR3 is made up of 13 amino acids. CDR1 and CDR2 (germline): KGHSH, LQKENI. V shed 6 bases, J shed 6 bases, and the junction held 6 bases outside the gene matches. CDR3 DNA: TGTGCCAGCTCTGGACAGGGGACGGGCGAGCAGTACTTC. Translation: CASSGQGTGEQYF.

The V call is TRBV7-2, the J call TRBJ2-2, with 10 bases matching TRBD2. The length of the CDR3 is 15 residues. Germline-derived CDR1 and CDR2 are SGHTA and FQGNSA. Losses at the gene ends were 11 bases for V and 1 base for J; bases not matched to a gene: 7. The CDR3 protein is CALASGSLNTGELFF. The DNA for the CDR3 is TGTGCCCTGGCTAGCGGGAGCCTGAACACCGGGGAGCTGTTTTTT. The variable domain in full, completed from reference TRBV7-2 and TRBJ2-2, reads GAGVSQSPSNKVTEKGKDVELRCDPISGHTALYWYRQSLGQGLEFLIYFQGNSAPDKSGLPSDRFSAERTGGSVSTLTIQRTQQEDSAVYLCALASGSLNTGELFFGEGSRLTVL.

The chain links TRBV5-5 to TRBJ1-2; D gene uncertain. The V end was cut by 4 bases, the J end by 3 bases, with 16 bases between. The CDR3 has 15 residues. Per germline, CDR1 SGHKS and CDR2 YYEKEE (reference sequence). The CDR3 protein is CASSLTEGSYYGYTF. CDR3 DNA: TGTGCCAGCAGCCTGACCGAGGGTTCCTACTATGGCTACACCTTC. The variable domain in full, with the rest retrieved from reference TRBV5-5 and TRBJ1-2, is DAGVTQSPTHLIKTRGQQVTLRCSPISGHKSVSWYQQVLGQGPQFIFQYYEKEERGRGNFPDRFSARQFPNYSSELNVNALLLGDSALYLCASSLTEGSYYGYTFGSGTRLTVV.

The chain employs TRBV7-3 and TRBJ2-7; 7 nucleotides match TRBD2. Trimming removed 7 bases from V and 4 bases from J; junction bases left unmatched: 28. In germline, CDR1 is SGHTA, CDR2 FQGTGA. This CDR3 region has 20 residues. The CDR3 is CASIVSRLGGCRRTSYEQYF. For the CDR3, the DNA is TGTGCCAGCATCGTAAGCAGGTTGGGAGGGTGTAGAAGGACTTCGTACGAGCAGTACTTC.

This clone was counted once. The V and J genes are TRBV5-1 and TRBJ1-3; TRBD1 might be the D (5 bases). V was pared by 0 bases and J by 0 bases, with 7 bases between. Per the germline V gene, CDR1 is SGHRS and CDR2 is YFSETQ. The CDR3 spans 15 residues. As DNA, the CDR3 is TGCGCCAGCAGCTTGGCGGGGGACTCTGGAAACACCATATATTTT. Protein product: CASSLAGDSGNTIYF. Full variable domain (rest looked up from reference TRBV5-1 and TRBJ1-3): KAGVTQTPRYLIKTRGQQVTLSCSPISGHRSVSWYQQTPGQGLQFLFEYFSETQRNKGNFPGRFSGRQFSNSRSEMNVSTLELGDSALYLCASSLAGDSGNTIYFGEGSWLTVV.

This clone showed up just once. The chain combines TRBV6-5 with TRBJ2-7; D might be TRBD2 (5 bases). This CDR3 region has 13 residues. Trimming pared 8 bases from V and 2 bases from J, leaving 13 bases between. CDR1 and CDR2 (germline): MNHEY, SVGAGI. The CDR3 reads CASRSGGTYEQYF. Here the CDR3 DNA reads TGTGCCAGCCGTTCTGGAGGAACCTACGAGCAGTACTTC.

The chain joins TRBV30 to TRBJ2-7, with TRBD2 as a possible D gene (5 bases). V shed 1 base and J shed 2 bases, with 9 bases lying between them. The CDR3 spans 13 residues. CDR1 is GTSNPN and CDR2 is SVGIG in the germline V gene (reference sequence). The CDR3 reads CAWSGGNPYEQYF. The CDR3 region has the DNA TGTGCCTGGAGTGGAGGGAATCCCTACGAGCAGTACTTC. The whole variable domain, remainder taken from reference TRBV30 and TRBJ2-7, is SQTIHQWPATLVQPVGSPLSLECTVEGTSNPNLYWYRQAAGRGLQLLFYSVGIGQISSEVPQNLSASRPQDRQFILSSKKLLLSDSGFYLCAWSGGNPYEQYFGPGTRLTVT.

The gene calls are TRBV21-1 and TRBJ1-2; the listed D gene, TRBD1, was not tested against the DNA. TRBV21-1 is recorded as a pseudogene. This CDR3 has 17 amino acids. Written as DNA, the CDR3 is TGTGCCAGCAGCAAAGCGCAAACGGACAGGGGGAACTTTGGCTACACCTTC. Encoded protein: CASSKAQTDRGNFGYTF.

The chain has TRBV5-1 and TRBJ1-2; no reliable D call. Germline values: CDR1 SGHRS, CDR2 YFSETQ. Trimming removed 4 bases at V and 2 bases at J, with 12 bases between. The CDR3 has 14 residues. Written as DNA, the CDR3 is TGCGCCAGCAGCCAGAACATAAGAAACTATGGCTACACCTTC. It translates to CASSQNIRNYGYTF.

This chain joins TRBV4-3 and TRBJ2-3; D is unresolved. This CDR3 is 13 amino acids long. V was trimmed by 0 bases and J by 5 bases, leaving 6 bases between them. Germline V lookup: CDR1 LGHNA, CDR2 YSLEER. This chain's CDR3 is CASSQESRDTQYF. The CDR3 nucleotides read TGCGCCAGCAGCCAAGAATCCAGAGATACGCAGTATTTT.

The count of this clone is one. This chain joins TRBV7-2 and TRBJ2-5, with TRBD2 identical over 7 bases. Germline V lookup: CDR1 SGHTA, CDR2 FQGNSA. The CDR3 is 15 amino acids. Trimming took 4 bases from V and 4 from J; bases not matched to a gene: 9. CDR3 amino acids: CASSYQLASRETQYF. CDR3 DNA: TGTGCCAGCAGCTACCAACTAGCGTCTAGAGAGACCCAGTACTTC.

This clone showed up just a few times. The chain carries TRBV11-2 and TRBJ1-4; 7 bases are a match to TRBD1. The V gene's germline CDR1 is SGHAT and CDR2 FQNNGV. Trimming removed 1 base from V and 3 bases from J; junction bases left unmatched: 14. The CDR3 has 19 amino acids. The CDR3 reads CASSLGDRSRDRANEKLFF. The CDR3 DNA reads TGTGCCAGCAGCTTAGGGGACCGGAGCCGAGACAGGGCTAATGAAAAACTGTTTTTT. Filled out from reference TRBV11-2 and TRBJ1-4, the complete variable domain reads EAGVAQSPRYKIIEKRQSVAFWCNPISGHATLYWYQQILGQGPKLLIQFQNNGVVDDSQLPKDRFSAERLKGVDSTLKIQPAKLEDSAVYLCASSLGDRSRDRANEKLFFGSGTQLSVL.

This rearrangement joins TRBV2 to TRBJ2-1; a possible D gene is TRBD2 (5 bases). This CDR3 is built from 15 residues. Germline CDR1 is SNHLY and CDR2 is FYNNEI. The germline V and J ends were trimmed by 6 bases and 1 base, with 13 bases remaining between them. This chain's CDR3 is CASSLSAGSYNEQFF. CDR3 in DNA: TGTGCCAGCAGCCTCTCCGCGGGTTCCTACAATGAGCAGTTCTTC.